This paragraph reports one T cell receptor (beta chain). These data originate in a study of patients and donors after allogeneic stem cell transplantation. TCRdb re-derived calls from the RT-PCR reads in MiXCR, one entry per CDR3 protein. The sample carries some 960,000 distinct CDR3 sequences, roughly 18% recorded once. The CDR3 is made up of 14 amino acids. Losses at the gene ends were 6 bases for V and 0 bases for J; bases not matched to a gene: 2. The chain employs TRBV12-3 or TRBV12-4 and TRBJ1-5; 7 bases line up with TRBD1. The TCR comes from a human donor who was either an allogeneic HSCT recipient or a stem cell or donor lymphocyte infusion donor (not recorded which). It is not recorded whose cells these are; they may come from a transplant donor. Material for sequencing was blood, either unsorted or a sorted T cell fraction (not recorded which). The CDR3 loop is CASRNRGSNQPQHF. The CDR3 nucleotides read TGTGCCAGCAGGAACAGGGGTAGCAATCAGCCCCAGCATTTT.